This T cell receptor beta chain was sequenced for a study of CD8 T cells in Susac syndrome. The authors reverse transcribed about 0.5 to 1 ug RNA with random hexamers. MiXCR was run by TCRdb on the immunoSEQ multiplex PCR reads, yielding one entry per CDR3 protein. This table holds 95,000 to 150,000 distinct CDR3 sequences, roughly 94% found once. V gave up 9 bases and J gave up 1 base; unmatched junction bases: 2. CDR1 and CDR2 from the germline V gene are MNHEY and SVGAGI. The CDR3 is made up of 13 amino acids. This chain joins TRBV6-5 and TRBJ1-5, with TRBD1 matching 8 bases. This clonotype was obtained from a human donor with Susac syndrome. The sample consisted of CD8+ T cells from PBMCs. CDR3 loop: CASGQGSNQPQHF. The CDR3 nucleotides are TGTGCCAGTGGACAGGGCAGCAATCAGCCCCAGCATTTT.